Listed below are T cell receptor beta chains from one sample, sequenced in a study of blood T cell repertoires in COVID-19. TCRdb's table, derived via immunoSEQ multiplex PCR, lists solely in-frame clones and lacks some. The table shows more than 300,000 clones, with approximately 88% occurring only once. The sequencing input was peripheral blood. The receptors come from a woman in her thirties with COVID-19, enrolled during active disease. Both conserved end residues are part of each CDR3. The D gene is left open where the match is weak. A clone size is listed for some rows: how often the clone was seen (once, few, many), or a class if it is expanded.

V	size	J	D	CDR3	DNA
TRBV6-5	NA	TRBJ2-5	NA	CASSLSGHKQETQYF	TGTGCCAGCAGTCTATCGGGACACAAGCAAGAGACCCAGTACTTC
TRBV7-3	once	TRBJ2-3	TRBD2	CASSPGLAEDTQYF	TGTGCCAGCAGTCCGGGACTAGCTGAAGATACGCAGTATTTT
TRBV19	once	TRBJ1-2	NA	CASSRGADANYGYTF	TGTGCCAGTAGCCGCGGGGCGGATGCTAACTATGGCTACACCTTC
TRBV6-5	NA	TRBJ1-6	NA	CASSPGRALHF	TGTGCCAGCAGTCCCGGGAGGGCCCTCCACTTT
TRBV7-8	NA	TRBJ1-3	NA	CASSFTTAGSGNTIYF	TGTGCCAGCAGCTTCACGACAGCCGGGTCTGGAAACACCATATATTTT
TRBV3-1/TRBV3-2	once	TRBJ1-1	NA	CASHMGGGILGTEAFF	TGTGCCAGCCACATGGGGGGAGGGATCTTAGGCACTGAAGCTTTCTTT
TRBV2	NA	TRBJ1-2	NA	CASSEVGQRRRSYGYTF	TGTGCCAGCAGTGAAGTCGGTCAAAGGCGGCGGTCCTATGGCTACACCTTC
TRBV28	NA	TRBJ1-1	NA	CASRETDGRTEAFF	TGTGCCAGCAGGGAAACGGATGGGCGAACTGAAGCTTTCTTT
TRBV5-4	NA	TRBJ2-7	TRBD2	CASSLTGRDGRLYEQYF	TGTGCCAGCAGCTTAACGGGGAGGGACGGCCGGTTGTACGAGCAGTACTTC
TRBV27	NA	TRBJ1-5	NA	CASSWRGSNQPQHF	TGTGCCAGCAGTTGGCGGGGGAGCAATCAGCCCCAGCATTTT
TRBV19	NA	TRBJ1-2	NA	CASSIYTSNYGYTF	TGTGCCAGTAGTATATATACATCTAACTATGGCTACACCTTC